The 12 T cell receptor beta chains below all came from one sample that was sequenced in a study of cytomegalovirus exposure and HLA in healthy donors. Vbeta (60) and Jbeta (13) primers were used in the PCR. Clones were read by immunoSEQ multiplex PCR, and TCRdb kept only the in-frame ones, dropping some. The profile shows approximately 170,000 clones, 60% to 85% of them singletons. The sequencing sample was made of PBMCs. These receptors originate from a woman aged 40 to 55 in good health and CMV-seropositive.

The chain links TRBV28 to TRBJ2-1, with 9 positions matching TRBD2. The CDR3 has 15 residues. The junction had 9 bases not matched to a gene; V was cut back by 5 bases and J by 7 bases. CDR1 and CDR2 from the germline V gene are MDHEN and SYDVKM. CDR3 amino acids: CASSTRGGRRNEQFF. The DNA of the CDR3 is TGTGCCAGCAGTACGCGGGGGGGGCGTCGGAATGAGCAGTTCTTC.

Comment on this clone: The junction shows a germline mismatch at one end, possibly a read error. The chain combines TRBV25-1 with TRBJ1-4; D ambiguous. The CDR3 loop spans 16 amino acids. Germline CDR1 is MGHDK and CDR2 is SYGVNS. The CDR3 nucleotides are TGTGCCAGCGGTGAACTCAACCCATCAGTACGTGAAAAACTGTTTTTT. Translated: CASGELNPSVREKLFF. The entire variable domain, with the rest obtained from reference TRBV25-1 and TRBJ1-4, is as follows: EADIYQTPRYLVIGTGKKITLECSQTMGHDKMYWYQQDPGMELHLIHYSYGVNSTEKGDLSSESTVSRIRTEHFPLTLESARPSHTSQYLCASGELNPSVREKLFFGSGTQLSVL.

The chain carries TRBV5-4 and TRBJ2-7, with D perhaps matching TRBD1 (5 bases). The germline V gene has CDR1 SGHNT and CDR2 YYREEE (reference sequence). The CDR3 covers 13 residues. V lost 4 bases and J 5 bases, leaving 13 bases between the germline ends. The CDR3 spells CASSAPHRNEQYF. The CDR3 DNA is TGTGCCAGCAGCGCACCACACAGGAACGAGCAGTACTTC.

This sequence joins TRBV4-1 and TRBJ1-6, with TRBD1 matching over 10 bases. The CDR3 loop spans 15 amino acids. V shed 4 bases, J shed 8 bases, and the junction held 5 bases outside the gene matches. Germline CDR1 MGHRA, CDR2 YSYEKL. CDR3 sequence: CASSRWDRGDSPLHF. In nucleotides, the CDR3 is TGCGCCAGCAGCCGCTGGGACAGGGGTGATTCACCCCTCCACTTT.

Notes on this clone: A read error may produce the germline difference seen at one junction end. This chain joins TRBV7-7 and TRBJ2-7; D possibly corresponds to TRBD2 (5 bases). The CDR3 is made up of 13 amino acids. Germline-derived CDR1 and CDR2 are SSHAT and FNYEAQ (reference sequence). CDR3 DNA sequence: TGTGCTAGCAGCTTAGATCGGGGTAGTGAGCAGTACTTC. Amino acid sequence: CASSLDRGSEQYF.

The chain combines TRBV5-1 with TRBJ1-2, with TRBD1 as a possible D gene (6 bases). The germline V and J ends were trimmed by 8 bases and 5 bases, with 19 bases remaining between them. There are 14 residues in the CDR3. Germline V gene lookup returns CDR1 SGHRS and CDR2 YFSETQ. The CDR3 sequence is CASRRDTSMYGYTF. CDR3 sequence (DNA): TGCGCCAGTAGAAGGGACACCAGTATGTATGGCTACACCTTC.

The chain uses TRBV19 and TRBJ1-6; no reliable D call. Germline-derived CDR1 and CDR2 are LNHDA and SQIVND (reference sequence). Trimming stripped 6 bases from V and 0 bases from J, with 3 bases between. The CDR3 has 13 amino acids. This CDR3 reads CASSGSYNSPLHF. The CDR3 region has the DNA TGTGCCAGTAGCGGCTCCTATAATTCACCCCTCCACTTT.

The chain uses TRBV2 and TRBJ2-2; the match to TRBD2 covers 7 bases. The CDR3 covers 13 residues. Germline CDR1 is SNHLY and CDR2 is FYNNEI. Germline trimming cut 7 bases from V and 4 bases from J; bases unmatched to any gene: 3. The CDR3 DNA sequence: TGTGCCAGCACTGCGGGGGTCACCGGGGAGCTGTTTTTT. Encoded protein: CASTAGVTGELFF.

V and J are TRBV5-1 and TRBJ2-6; D might be TRBD1 (5 bases). Germline assignment: CDR1 SGHRS and CDR2 YFSETQ. Trimming pared 0 bases from V and 0 bases from J, leaving 10 bases between. The CDR3 covers 17 residues. The CDR3 DNA reads TGCGCCAGCAGCTTGGAGGGTCAGGGCTCTGGGGCCAACGTCCTGACTTTC. Translating gives CASSLEGQGSGANVLTF.

The rearrangement uses TRBV6-5 and TRBJ2-1; D gene ambiguous. The germline V and J ends were trimmed by 0 bases and 5 bases, with 14 bases remaining between them. Germline V CDR1 and CDR2: MNHEY, SVGAGI. This CDR3 has 16 amino acids. The CDR3: CASSYSIFLPDNEQFF. For the CDR3, the DNA is TGTGCCAGCAGTTACTCGATCTTTCTCCCGGACAATGAGCAGTTCTTC.

The chain is built from TRBV5-1 and TRBJ1-1; D gene uncertain. The CDR3 loop spans 13 amino acids. The germline V gene has CDR1 SGHRS and CDR2 YFSETQ. Trimming removed 5 bases at V and 5 bases at J, with 13 bases between. In DNA, the CDR3 is TGCGCCAGCAGGGAAGGTTGGGAGACTGAAGCTTTCTTT. Amino acids: CASREGWETEAFF.

This clone was seen only once. This chain uses TRBV5-4 with TRBJ1-1, with a tentative D call TRBD1 (6 bases). The germline gives CDR1 SGHNT, CDR2 YYREEE (reference sequence). Deletions cut 0 bases from V and 4 bases from J, with 13 bases between. This CDR3 spans 15 amino acids. CDR3 sequence (DNA): TGTGCCAGCAGCTTGGTCATCAGAGGGGGCACTGAAGCTTTCTTT. Translated, it gives CASSLVIRGGTEAFF.